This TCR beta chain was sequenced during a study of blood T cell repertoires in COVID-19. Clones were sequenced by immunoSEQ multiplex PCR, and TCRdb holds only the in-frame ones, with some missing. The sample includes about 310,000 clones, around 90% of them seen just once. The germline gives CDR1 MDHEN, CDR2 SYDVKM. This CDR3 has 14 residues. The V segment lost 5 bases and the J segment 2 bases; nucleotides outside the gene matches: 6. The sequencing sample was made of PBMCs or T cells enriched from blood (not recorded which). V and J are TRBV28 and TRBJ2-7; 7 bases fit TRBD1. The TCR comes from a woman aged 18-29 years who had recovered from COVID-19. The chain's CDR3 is CASSRDSRAYEQYF. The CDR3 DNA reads TGTGCCAGCAGTAGGGACAGTCGGGCCTACGAGCAGTACTTC.